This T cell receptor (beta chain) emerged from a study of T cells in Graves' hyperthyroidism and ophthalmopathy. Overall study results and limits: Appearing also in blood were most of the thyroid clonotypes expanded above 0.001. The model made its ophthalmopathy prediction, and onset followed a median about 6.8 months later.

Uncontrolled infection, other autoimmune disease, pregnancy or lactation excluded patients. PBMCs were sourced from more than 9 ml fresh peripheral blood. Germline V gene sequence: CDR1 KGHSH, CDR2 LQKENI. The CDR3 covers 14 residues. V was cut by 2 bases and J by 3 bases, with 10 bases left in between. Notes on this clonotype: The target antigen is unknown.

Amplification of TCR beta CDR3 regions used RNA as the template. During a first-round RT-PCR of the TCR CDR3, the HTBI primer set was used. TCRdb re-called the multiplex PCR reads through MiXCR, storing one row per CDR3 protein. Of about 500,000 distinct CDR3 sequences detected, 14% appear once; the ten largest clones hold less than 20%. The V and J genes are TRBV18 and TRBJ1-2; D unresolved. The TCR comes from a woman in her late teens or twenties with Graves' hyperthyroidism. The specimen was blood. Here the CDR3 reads CASSPVPGDYGYTF. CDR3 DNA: TGTGCCAGCTCACCAGTTCCGGGAGACTATGGCTACACCTTC.